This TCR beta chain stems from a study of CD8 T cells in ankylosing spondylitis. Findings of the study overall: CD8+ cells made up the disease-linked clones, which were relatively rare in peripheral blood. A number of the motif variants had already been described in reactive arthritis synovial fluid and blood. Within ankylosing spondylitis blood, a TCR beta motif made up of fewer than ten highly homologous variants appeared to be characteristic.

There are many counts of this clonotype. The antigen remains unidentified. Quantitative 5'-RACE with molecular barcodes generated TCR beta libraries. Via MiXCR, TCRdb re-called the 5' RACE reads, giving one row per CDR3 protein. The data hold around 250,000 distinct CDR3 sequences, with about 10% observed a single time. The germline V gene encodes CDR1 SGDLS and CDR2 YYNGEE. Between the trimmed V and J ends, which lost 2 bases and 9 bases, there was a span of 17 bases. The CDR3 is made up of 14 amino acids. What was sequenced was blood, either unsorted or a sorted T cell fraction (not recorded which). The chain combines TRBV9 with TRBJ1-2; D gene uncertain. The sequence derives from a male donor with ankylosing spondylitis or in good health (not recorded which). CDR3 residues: CASSVSSTLPRYTF. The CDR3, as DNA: TGTGCCAGCAGCGTTAGTTCGACTCTACCACGCTACACCTTC.